These 15 T cell receptor beta chains came from one sample sequenced in a study of blood T cells in healthy people across ages (dated by TCRdb to between 2015 and 2017). Libraries were made using 5' RACE. The second PCR ran for about 6 to 11 cycles and used a J-beta primer mix along with a sample-barcoded 5' primer. TCRdb applied fastp at Q25 and MiXCR to the public reads, then kept only in-frame beta chains. Rows are unified per CDR3 protein, each entry keeping the most common DNA and genes. The sample includes 1.8 million or so distinct CDR3 sequences, with 35% to 50% observed a single time. More than 20% of the sample rests with the top ten. What was sequenced was blood. Receptor source: a human donor in good health.

This clonotype showed up many times. This chain links TRBV11-3 with TRBJ2-5; 12 bases align to TRBD2. CDR1 SGHNT and CDR2 YENEEA come from the germline V gene. The CDR3 loop spans 14 amino acids. V shed 5 bases and J 4 bases; nucleotides not matched to a gene: 2. The CDR3 sequence is CASSQTSGGETQYF. DNA of the CDR3: TGTGCCAGCAGCCAGACTAGCGGGGGAGAGACCCAGTACTTC. Full variable domain (rest looked up from reference TRBV11-3 and TRBJ2-5): EAGVVQSPRYKIIEKKQPVAFWCNPISGHNTLYWYLQNLGQGPELLIRYENEEAVDDSQLPKDRFSAERLKGVDSTLKIQPAELGDSAVYLCASSQTSGGETQYFGPGTRLLVL.

J is TRBJ1-1 and V is TRBV20-1, with a possible D match to TRBD1 (5 bases). V was trimmed by 0 bases and J by 8 bases, leaving 13 bases between them. Per the germline V gene, CDR1 is DFQATT and CDR2 is SNEGSKA (reference sequence). The CDR3 contains 13 residues. CDR3 DNA: TGCAGTGCTAGAGACCCGCGTCGGGGGGAAGCTTTCTTT. This translates into CSARDPRRGEAFF.

This clonotype was seen a few times. CDR3 coding DNA: TGTGCCAGCAGTCTCCAAACTCGACAGGATTTGGGTTCGGCTTTCTTT. Translating gives CASSLQTRQDLGSAFF. V usage is TRBV27 and J usage is TRBJ1-1; TRBD1 might be the D (6 bases). Germline assignment: CDR1 MNHEY and CDR2 SMNVEV (reference sequence). V dropped 5 bases and J dropped 11 bases, with 27 bases sitting between them. The CDR3 extends over 16 amino acids.

A few counts support this clonotype. CDR3 in amino acids: CASRTSGGREQFF. DNA for the CDR3: TGTGCCAGCAGGACTAGCGGGGGGCGGGAGCAGTTCTTC. The chain carries TRBV3-1 and TRBJ2-1; 13 positions match TRBD2. This CDR3 comprises 13 residues. Per germline, CDR1 LGHDT and CDR2 YNNKEL (reference sequence). Unmatched junction bases numbered 3, after V lost 6 bases and J lost 10 bases.

The rearrangement joins TRBV20-1 to TRBJ2-1; 7 bases fit TRBD2. The CDR3 sequence is 14 residues long. V shed 3 bases and J 8 bases; nucleotides not matched to a gene: 10. Germline assignment: CDR1 DFQATT and CDR2 SNEGSKA (reference sequence). CDR3 amino acids: CSASGGVGADEQFF. The CDR3 DNA is TGCAGTGCTAGTGGGGGGGTAGGGGCAGATGAGCAGTTCTTC.

This clonotype came up a few times. V usage is TRBV27 and J usage is TRBJ1-2; 12 bases match TRBD1. The CDR3 contains 16 residues. Germline-derived CDR1 and CDR2 are MNHEY and SMNVEV (reference sequence). With V trimmed by 6 bases and J by 2 bases, 7 bases remained unmatched. The CDR3 reads CASRARGTGGNYGYTF. The CDR3 coding sequence is TGTGCCAGCAGAGCCCGGGGGACAGGGGGCAACTATGGCTACACCTTC.

In this sample, this clonotype turned up a few times. The chain employs TRBV29-1 and TRBJ1-2, with no clear D. Germline values: CDR1 SQVTM, CDR2 ANQGSEA. V was cut by 3 bases and J by 5 bases, with 7 bases left in between. The CDR3 runs 11 residues. CDR3 region: CSVELTYGYTF. The CDR3 DNA reads as TGCAGCGTTGAGTTAACATATGGCTACACCTTC. Together with reference TRBV29-1 and TRBJ1-2, the CDR3 gives the full variable domain: SAVISQKPSRDICQRGTSLTIQCQVDSQVTMMFWYRQQPGQSLTLIATANQGSEATYESGFVIDKFPISRPNLTFSTLTVSNMSPEDSSIYLCSVELTYGYTFGSGTRLTVV.

The chain links TRBV5-1 to TRBJ1-2; D not resolved. Germline CDR1 and CDR2: SGHRS and YFSETQ. The V end was cut by 1 base, the J end by 0 bases, with 13 bases between. CDR3 length: 16 residues. The CDR3 sequence is CASSLPRGIPNYGYTF. The CDR3 nucleotides are TGCGCCAGCAGCTTGCCTCGGGGAATTCCTAACTATGGCTACACCTTC.

V and J are TRBV20-1 and TRBJ1-2; 8 nucleotides line up with TRBD1. The CDR3 is made up of 15 amino acids. J was trimmed by 2 bases and V by 6 bases; bases with no gene match: 11. Germline V gene data show CDR1 as DFQATT and CDR2 as SNEGSKA (reference sequence). In DNA, the CDR3 is TGCAGTGCAAGACGGACAGGGCGGGGGAACTATGGCTACACCTTC. It codes for CSARRTGRGNYGYTF.

This chain uses TRBV29-1 with TRBJ2-1; 11 positions match TRBD2. The CDR3 is 14 amino acids. V lost 6 bases and J lost 7; bases outside the gene matches: 8. Per germline, CDR1 SQVTM and CDR2 ANQGSEA. The CDR3, as DNA: TGCAGCGTAGCCCATAGCGGGGGGGCAAATGAGCAGTTCTTC. This translates into CSVAHSGGANEQFF.

The chain recombines TRBV29-1 with TRBJ2-4; TRBD1 aligns across 10 bases. Trimming at V came to 0 bases and at J to 13 bases, leaving 15 bases not matched to a gene. Germline CDR1 SQVTM, CDR2 ANQGSEA. The CDR3 has 16 residues. The CDR3, as DNA: TGCAGCGTTGAAGAGGCGACAGGGGGCTACTACAATGAGCAGTACTTC. Translation: CSVEEATGGYYNEQYF.

J is TRBJ1-1 and V is TRBV5-1, with D uncertain. Between the trimmed V and J ends, which lost 0 bases and 3 bases, there was a span of 15 bases. The length of the CDR3 is 16 residues. Germline values: CDR1 SGHRS, CDR2 YFSETQ. For the CDR3, the DNA is TGCGCCAGCAGCTTGGCTCCCACACTCGGTGACACTGAAGCTTTCTTT. This translates into CASSLAPTLGDTEAFF.

In its sample, this clonotype was seen a few times. The DNA for the CDR3 is TGTGCCAGCAGGGCGGGAATGAATGGCTACACCTTC. Residues: CASRAGMNGYTF. The chain employs TRBV12-3 or TRBV12-4 and TRBJ1-2, with D hard to call. CDR3 length equals 12 residues. The ends were cut back, 6 bases at V and 6 bases at J, with 11 bases in the middle.

This clonotype appeared many times. This sequence joins TRBV29-1 and TRBJ2-6; no firm D call. The CDR3 has 13 residues. Germline V lookup: CDR1 SQVTM, CDR2 ANQGSEA. Trimming took off 7 bases at V and 1 base at J, with 8 bases between the two ends. DNA for the CDR3: TGCAGCGCAGCCCAATCTGGGGCCAACGTCCTGACTTTC. This sequence encodes CSAAQSGANVLTF.

J is TRBJ2-2 and V is TRBV5-1; D may match TRBD1 or TRBD2 (6 bases each). Germline values: CDR1 SGHRS, CDR2 YFSETQ. V lost 1 base and J 1 base, leaving 11 bases between the germline ends. The CDR3 extends over 16 amino acids. The DNA of the CDR3 is TGCGCCAGCAGCTTGACAGGGAGGTGGAACACCGGGGAGCTGTTTTTT. It specifies CASSLTGRWNTGELFF.